Here is one TCR beta chain with its context. Antigen unknown. The source of the sample is a study of cytomegalovirus exposure and HLA in healthy donors. Points from the study as a whole: A cluster of highly shared sequence variants was likely a sequencing artifact. Donors belonging to an Asian-associated ancestry cluster reportedly showed fewer N-insertions in productive TCRs than the roughly 670-donor mean, according to what a later analysis found. About 90% or about 30% of the time was how often most TCR beta V segments were productive, according to an earlier analysis. What a later analysis showed was that several of the most significant clusters appeared linked to common viral pathogens.

The ends lost 6 bases at V and 7 bases at J; junction bases unmatched: 2. CDR1 is SNHLY and CDR2 is FYNNEI in the germline V gene. This CDR3 contains 12 residues. Vbeta (60) and Jbeta (13) primers were used in the PCR. Only in-frame clones appear in the TCRdb table, and some are missing; sequencing was by immunoSEQ multiplex PCR. The repertoire consists of fewer than 130,000 clones, with 78% occurring once and the leading ten covering approximately 1.2%. The sequence derives from a woman in her 30s in good health and CMV-seronegative. The chain is built from TRBV2 and TRBJ2-4; 8 nucleotides match TRBD1. The sequenced sample was PBMCs. CDR3 amino acids: CASSRTGNIQYF. CDR3 nucleotide sequence: TGTGCCAGCAGCCGGACAGGGAACATTCAGTACTTC.